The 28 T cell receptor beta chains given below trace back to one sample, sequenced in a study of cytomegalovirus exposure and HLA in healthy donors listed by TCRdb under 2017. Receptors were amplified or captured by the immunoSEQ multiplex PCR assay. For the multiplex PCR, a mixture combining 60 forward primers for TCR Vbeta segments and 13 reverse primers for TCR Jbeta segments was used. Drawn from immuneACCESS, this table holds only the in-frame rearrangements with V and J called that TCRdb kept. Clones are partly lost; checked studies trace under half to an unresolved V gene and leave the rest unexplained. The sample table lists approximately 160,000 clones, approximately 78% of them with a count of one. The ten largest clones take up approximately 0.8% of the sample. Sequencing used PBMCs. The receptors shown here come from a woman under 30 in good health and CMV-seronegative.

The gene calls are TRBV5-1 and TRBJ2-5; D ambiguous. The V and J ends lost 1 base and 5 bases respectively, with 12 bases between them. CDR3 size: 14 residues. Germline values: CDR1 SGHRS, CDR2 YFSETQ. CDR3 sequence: CASSLLTGEETQYF. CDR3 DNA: TGCGCCAGCAGCTTGTTGACGGGTGAGGAGACCCAGTACTTC.

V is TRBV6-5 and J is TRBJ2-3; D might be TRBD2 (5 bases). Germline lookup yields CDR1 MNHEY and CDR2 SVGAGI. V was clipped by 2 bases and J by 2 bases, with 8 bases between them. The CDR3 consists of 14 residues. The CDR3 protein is CASSYGLNTDTQYF. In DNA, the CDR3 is TGTGCCAGCAGTTACGGACTGAACACAGATACGCAGTATTTT.

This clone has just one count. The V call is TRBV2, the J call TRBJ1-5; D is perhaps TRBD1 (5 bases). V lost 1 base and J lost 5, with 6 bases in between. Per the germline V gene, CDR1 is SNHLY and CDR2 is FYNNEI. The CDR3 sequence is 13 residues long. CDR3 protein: CASSEGTYQPQHF. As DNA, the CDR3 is TGTGCCAGCAGTGAAGGGACATATCAGCCCCAGCATTTT.

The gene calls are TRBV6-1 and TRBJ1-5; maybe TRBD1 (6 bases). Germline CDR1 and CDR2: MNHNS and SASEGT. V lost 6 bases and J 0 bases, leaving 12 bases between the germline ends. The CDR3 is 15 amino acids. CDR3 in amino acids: CASSTDSYSNQPQHF. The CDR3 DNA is TGTGCCAGCAGCACGGACAGCTATAGCAATCAGCCCCAGCATTTT.

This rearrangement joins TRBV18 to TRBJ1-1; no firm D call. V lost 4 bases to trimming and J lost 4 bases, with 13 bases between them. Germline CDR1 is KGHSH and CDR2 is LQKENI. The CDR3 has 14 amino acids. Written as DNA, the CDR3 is TGTGCCAGCTCACACGGTTCAGCGAGCACTGAAGCTTTCTTT. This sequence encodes CASSHGSASTEAFF.

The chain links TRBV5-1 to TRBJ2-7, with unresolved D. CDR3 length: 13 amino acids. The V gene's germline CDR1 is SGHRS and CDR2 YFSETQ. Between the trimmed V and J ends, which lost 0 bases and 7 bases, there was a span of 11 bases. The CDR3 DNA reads TGCGCCAGCAGCTTGGGAGGCGCTGAGGAGCAGTACTTC. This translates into CASSLGGAEEQYF.

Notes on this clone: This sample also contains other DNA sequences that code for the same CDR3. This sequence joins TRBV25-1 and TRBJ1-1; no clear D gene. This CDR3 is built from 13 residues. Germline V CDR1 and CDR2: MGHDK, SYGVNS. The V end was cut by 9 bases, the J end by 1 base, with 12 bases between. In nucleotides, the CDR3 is TGTGCCAGTAGGACGGGAGAGAACACTGAAGCTTTCTTT. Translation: CASRTGENTEAFF.

CDR3 sequence reads: CASSGARGHGELFF. The CDR3 bases are TGTGCCAGCAGTGGAGCGAGAGGCCACGGGGAGCTGTTTTTT. The chain employs TRBV6-4 and TRBJ2-2; D remains ambiguous. Trimming cost V 4 bases and J 7 bases, with 13 bases left between them. Germline V CDR1 and CDR2: MRHNA, SNTAGT. The CDR3 is 14 residues long.

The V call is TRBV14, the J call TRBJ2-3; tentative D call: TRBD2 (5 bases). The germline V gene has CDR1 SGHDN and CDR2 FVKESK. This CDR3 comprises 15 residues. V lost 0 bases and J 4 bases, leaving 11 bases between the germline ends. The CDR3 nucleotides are TGTGCCAGCAGCCAAGATACAGCGAGGGCAGATACGCAGTATTTT. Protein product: CASSQDTARADTQYF.

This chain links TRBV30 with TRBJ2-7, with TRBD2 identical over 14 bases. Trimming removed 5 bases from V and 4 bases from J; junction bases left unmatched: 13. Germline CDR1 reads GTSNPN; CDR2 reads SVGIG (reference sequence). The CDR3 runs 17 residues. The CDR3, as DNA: TGTGCCTGGCGGGGGACTAGCGGGAGTAAAAGGCGGTACGAGCAGTACTTC. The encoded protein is CAWRGTSGSKRRYEQYF.

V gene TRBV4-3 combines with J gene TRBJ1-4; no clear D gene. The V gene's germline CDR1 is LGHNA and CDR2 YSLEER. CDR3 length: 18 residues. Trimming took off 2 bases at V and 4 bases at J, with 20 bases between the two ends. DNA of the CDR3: TGCGCCAGCAGCCAATTCTACACGGGTACGGAGGTTAATGAAAAACTGTTTTTT. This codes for CASSQFYTGTEVNEKLFF.

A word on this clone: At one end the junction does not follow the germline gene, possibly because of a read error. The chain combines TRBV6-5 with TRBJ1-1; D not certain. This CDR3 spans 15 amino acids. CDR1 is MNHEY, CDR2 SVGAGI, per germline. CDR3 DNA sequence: TGTGCCAGCAGTTACTCGGGCAGTATGAACACTGAAGCTTCCTTT. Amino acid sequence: CASSYSGSMNTEASF.

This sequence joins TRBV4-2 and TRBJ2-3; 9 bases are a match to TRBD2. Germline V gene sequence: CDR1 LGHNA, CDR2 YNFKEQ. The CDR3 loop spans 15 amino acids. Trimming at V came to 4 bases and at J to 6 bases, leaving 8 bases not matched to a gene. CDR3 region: CASSRGTSPSDTQYF. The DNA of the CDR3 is TGTGCCAGCAGCCGCGGGACTAGCCCGTCGGATACGCAGTATTTT.

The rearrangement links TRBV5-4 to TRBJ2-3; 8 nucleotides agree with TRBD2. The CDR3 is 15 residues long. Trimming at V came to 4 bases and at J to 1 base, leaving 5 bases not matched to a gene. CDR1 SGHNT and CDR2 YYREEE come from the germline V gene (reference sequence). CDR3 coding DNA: TGTGCCAGCAGCCGAACAGCGGGGGGCACAGATACGCAGTATTTT. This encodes CASSRTAGGTDTQYF.

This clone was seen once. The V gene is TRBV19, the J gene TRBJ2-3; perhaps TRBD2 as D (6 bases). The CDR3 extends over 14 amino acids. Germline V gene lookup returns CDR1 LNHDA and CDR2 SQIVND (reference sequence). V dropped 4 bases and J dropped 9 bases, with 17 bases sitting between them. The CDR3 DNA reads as TGTGCCAGTAGTAAGACGGGAGCTAGTGGCACGCAGTATTTT. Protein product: CASSKTGASGTQYF.

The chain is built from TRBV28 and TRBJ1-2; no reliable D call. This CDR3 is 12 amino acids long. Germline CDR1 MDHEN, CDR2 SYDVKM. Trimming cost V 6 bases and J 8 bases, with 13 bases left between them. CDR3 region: CASRRYGKGYTF. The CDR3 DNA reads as TGTGCCAGCAGGCGATACGGGAAGGGCTACACCTTC.

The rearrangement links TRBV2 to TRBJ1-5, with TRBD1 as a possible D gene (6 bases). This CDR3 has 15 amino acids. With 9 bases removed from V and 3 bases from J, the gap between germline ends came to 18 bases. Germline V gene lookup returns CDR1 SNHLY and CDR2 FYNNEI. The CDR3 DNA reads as TGTGCCAGTACTTCTGACAGGACACCCAATCAGCCCCAGCATTTT. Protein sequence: CASTSDRTPNQPQHF.

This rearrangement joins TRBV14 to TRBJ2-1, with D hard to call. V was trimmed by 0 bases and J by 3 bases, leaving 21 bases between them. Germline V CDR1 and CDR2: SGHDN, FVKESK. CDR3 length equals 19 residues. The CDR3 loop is CASSQDRRAYPRSYNEQFF. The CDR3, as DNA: TGTGCCAGCAGCCAAGATCGGAGAGCCTACCCAAGAAGCTACAATGAGCAGTTCTTC.

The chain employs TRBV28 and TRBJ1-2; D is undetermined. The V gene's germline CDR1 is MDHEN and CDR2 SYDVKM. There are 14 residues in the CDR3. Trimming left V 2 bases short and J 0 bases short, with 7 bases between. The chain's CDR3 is CASSLIGSNYGYTF. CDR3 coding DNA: TGTGCCAGCAGTTTAATCGGGTCTAACTATGGCTACACCTTC.

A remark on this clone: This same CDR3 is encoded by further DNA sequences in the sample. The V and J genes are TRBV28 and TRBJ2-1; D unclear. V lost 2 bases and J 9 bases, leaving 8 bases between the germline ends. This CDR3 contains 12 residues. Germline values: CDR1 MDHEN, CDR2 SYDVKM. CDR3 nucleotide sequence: TGTGCCAGCAGTTTACTTTCCGGTGAGCAGTTCTTC. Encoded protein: CASSLLSGEQFF.

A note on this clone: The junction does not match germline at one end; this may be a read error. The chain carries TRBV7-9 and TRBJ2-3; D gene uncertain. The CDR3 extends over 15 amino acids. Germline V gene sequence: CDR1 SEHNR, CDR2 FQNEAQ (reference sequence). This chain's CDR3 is CASNLGSGGTDTQYF. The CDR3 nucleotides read TGTGCCAGCAACTTAGGGTCAGGTGGCACAGATACGCAGTATTTT.

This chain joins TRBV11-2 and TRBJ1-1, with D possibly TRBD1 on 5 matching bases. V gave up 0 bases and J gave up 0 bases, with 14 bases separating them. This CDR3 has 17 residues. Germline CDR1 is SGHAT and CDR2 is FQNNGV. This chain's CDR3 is CASSLDAGRQLNTEAFF. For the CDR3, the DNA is TGTGCCAGCAGCTTAGACGCGGGGCGACAGCTGAACACTGAAGCTTTCTTT.

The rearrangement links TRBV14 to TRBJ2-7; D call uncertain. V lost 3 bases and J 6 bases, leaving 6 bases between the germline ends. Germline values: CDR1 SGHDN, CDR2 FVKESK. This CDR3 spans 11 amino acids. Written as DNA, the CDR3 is TGTGCCAGCAGCCATAGTTCCGAGCAGTACTTC. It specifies CASSHSSEQYF.

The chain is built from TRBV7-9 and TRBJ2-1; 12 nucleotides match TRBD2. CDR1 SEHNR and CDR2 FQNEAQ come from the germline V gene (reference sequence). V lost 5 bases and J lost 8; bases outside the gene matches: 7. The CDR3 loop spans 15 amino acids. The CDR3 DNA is TGTGCCAGCAGCGTGGGACTAGCGGGCGTCGATGAGCAGTTCTTC. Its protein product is CASSVGLAGVDEQFF.

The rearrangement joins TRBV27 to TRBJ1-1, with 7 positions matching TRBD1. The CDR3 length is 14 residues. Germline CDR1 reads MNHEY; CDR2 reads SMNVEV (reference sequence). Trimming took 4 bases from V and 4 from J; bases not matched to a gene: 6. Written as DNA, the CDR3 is TGTGCCAGCAGTTATCGACAGGGAGGCACTGAAGCTTTCTTT. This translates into CASSYRQGGTEAFF.

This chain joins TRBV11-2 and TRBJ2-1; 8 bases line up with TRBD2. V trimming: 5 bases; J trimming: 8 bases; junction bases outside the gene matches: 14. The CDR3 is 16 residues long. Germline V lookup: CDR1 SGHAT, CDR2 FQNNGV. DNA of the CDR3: TGTGCCAGCAGCCTCGAAATAGCGGGACCTGCCCATGAGCAGTTCTTC. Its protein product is CASSLEIAGPAHEQFF. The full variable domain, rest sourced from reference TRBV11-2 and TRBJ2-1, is EAGVAQSPRYKIIEKRQSVAFWCNPISGHATLYWYQQILGQGPKLLIQFQNNGVVDDSQLPKDRFSAERLKGVDSTLKIQPAKLEDSAVYLCASSLEIAGPAHEQFFGPGTRLTVL.

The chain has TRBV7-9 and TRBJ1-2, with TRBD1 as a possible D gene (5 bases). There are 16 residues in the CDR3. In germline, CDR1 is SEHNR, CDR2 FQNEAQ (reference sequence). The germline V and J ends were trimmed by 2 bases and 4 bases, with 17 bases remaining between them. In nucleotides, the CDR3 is TGTGCCAGCAGCTTAAGAAGGGGACTCGCCTTCTATGGCTACACCTTC. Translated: CASSLRRGLAFYGYTF.

The CDR3 region is CASSSPTGVNTEAFF. The CDR3, as DNA: TGTGCCAGCAGTTCGCCGACAGGAGTGAACACTGAAGCTTTCTTT. The chain carries TRBV27 and TRBJ1-1, with D possibly TRBD1 on 6 matching bases. There are 15 residues in the CDR3. Between the trimmed V and J ends, which lost 4 bases and 0 bases, there was a span of 12 bases. CDR1 is MNHEY and CDR2 is SMNVEV in the germline V gene (reference sequence).